The 24 T cell receptor beta chains listed next were all sequenced from one sample in a study of blood T cells in healthy people across ages. Primed by a sample-barcoded 5' primer and a J-beta primer mix, a second PCR proceeded for about 6 to 11 cycles. TCRdb processed the 5' RACE reads anew with MiXCR; each CDR3 protein has one entry. This table has fewer than 900,000 distinct CDR3 sequences, about 40% appearing once. The material sequenced was blood. These TCRs come from a woman between 55 and 75 years old in good health.

The CDR3 DNA follows: TGTGCCAGCAGCTTAGGAGGGGACCGGTCCTATAATTCACCCCTCCACTTT. Translation gives CASSLGGDRSYNSPLHF. The gene calls are TRBV7-9 and TRBJ1-6, with D tentatively TRBD1 (5 bases). The CDR3 covers 17 residues. V lost 1 base and J 1 base, leaving 11 bases between the germline ends. Per the germline V gene, CDR1 is SEHNR and CDR2 is FQNEAQ (reference sequence).

The chain has TRBV3-1 and TRBJ2-5, with TRBD2 matching 9 bases. CDR1 is LGHDT, CDR2 YNNKEL, per germline (reference sequence). J lost 6 bases, V lost 0 bases, and 8 bases had no gene match. This CDR3 region has 16 residues. DNA of the CDR3: TGTGCCAGCAGCCAAGAGTTGGAGACTAGCGGACAGACCCAGTACTTC. Translating it yields CASSQELETSGQTQYF.

The rearrangement links TRBV12-3 or TRBV12-4 to TRBJ1-2; maybe TRBD1 (6 bases). V shed 7 bases and J shed 8 bases, with 29 bases lying between them. The CDR3 runs 17 residues. CDR3 nucleotide sequence: TGTGCCAGCAACCCATTAGGGCAGGGGACGGGCAAAGAAGGCTACACCTTC. It is translated as CASNPLGQGTGKEGYTF.

The J gene is TRBJ2-7, the V gene TRBV25-1, with D tentatively TRBD1 (6 bases). CDR3 length: 15 residues. The V end lost 6 bases, the J end lost 1 base, and 16 bases lay between the germline ends. Germline CDR1 and CDR2: MGHDK and SYGVNS. The CDR3 coding sequence is TGTGCCAGCAGCGACCTCCAACAGGGTTCCTACGAGCAGTACTTC. Translating it yields CASSDLQQGSYEQYF.

This clonotype was counted only a few times. The chain recombines TRBV4-1 with TRBJ1-2; a weak D match, TRBD1 (5 bases). In germline, CDR1 is MGHRA, CDR2 YSYEKL. CDR3 length: 15 residues. Trimming stripped 0 bases from V and 2 bases from J, with 10 bases between. CDR3 residues: CASSQEGRMNYGYTF. The DNA for the CDR3 is TGCGCCAGCAGCCAAGAGGGACGGATGAACTATGGCTACACCTTC.

A few counts support this clonotype. The gene calls are TRBV7-9 and TRBJ2-3, with TRBD1 identical over 12 bases. CDR3 size: 16 residues. Germline-derived CDR1 and CDR2 are SEHNR and FQNEAQ (reference sequence). The junction had 6 bases not matched to a gene; V was cut back by 5 bases and J by 3 bases. DNA for the CDR3: TGTGCCAGCAGCGCCCCGGGACAGGGGGCGACAGATACGCAGTATTTT. This encodes CASSAPGQGATDTQYF.

Only one count was recorded for this clonotype. The rearrangement joins TRBV7-9 to TRBJ1-5; no reliable D call. The length of the CDR3 is 11 residues. Germline assignment: CDR1 SEHNR and CDR2 FQNEAQ (reference sequence). V was clipped by 8 bases and J by 6 bases, with 8 bases between them. CDR3 nucleotide sequence: TGTGCCAGCGGAAATATTCAGCCCCAGCATTTT. Translated, it gives CASGNIQPQHF. Combining the CDR3 with reference TRBV7-9 and TRBJ1-5 gives the whole variable domain DTGVSQNPRHKITKRGQNVTFRCDPISEHNRLYWYRQTLGQGPEFLTYFQNEAQLEKSRLLSDRFSAERPKGSFSTLEIQRTEQGDSAMYLCASGNIQPQHFGDGTRLSIL.

V and J are TRBV18 and TRBJ2-7, with 7 bases identical to TRBD1. Germline values: CDR1 KGHSH, CDR2 LQKENI. Trimming took 3 bases from V and 2 from J; bases not matched to a gene: 4. The CDR3 totals 14 residues. The CDR3 sequence: CASSPGTEAYEQYF. The CDR3 coding sequence is TGTGCCAGCTCACCCGGGACAGAGGCCTACGAGCAGTACTTC.

The chain employs TRBV11-1 and TRBJ2-1; 8 positions agree with TRBD2. Unmatched junction bases numbered 7, after V lost 5 bases and J lost 7 bases. CDR3 length equals 14 residues. Germline V lookup: CDR1 SGHAT, CDR2 FQDESV (reference sequence). The CDR3: CASSRAGGRNEQFF. The CDR3 nucleotides are TGTGCCAGCAGCCGCGCGGGCGGGAGGAATGAGCAGTTCTTC.

The V gene is TRBV6-2 or TRBV6-3, the J gene TRBJ1-2; D gene uncertain. Germline V lookup: CDR1 MNHEY, CDR2 SVGEGT. This CDR3 comprises 15 residues. V was clipped by 8 bases and J by 5 bases, with 21 bases between them. CDR3 residues: CASVREPTNSYGYTF. The CDR3 nucleotides read TGTGCCAGCGTAAGGGAACCGACAAACTCATATGGCTACACCTTC.

V gene TRBV27 combines with J gene TRBJ1-3; weak D call: TRBD1 (6 bases). V gave up 3 bases and J gave up 4 bases, with 19 bases separating them. The germline gives CDR1 MNHEY, CDR2 SMNVEV (reference sequence). CDR3 length equals 17 residues. The CDR3 loop is CASSLGGAGKVGNTIYF. For the CDR3, the DNA is TGTGCCAGCAGTTTGGGGGGCGCCGGGAAAGTCGGAAACACCATATATTTT.

This clonotype has only a few counts. The rearrangement links TRBV7-6 to TRBJ1-5; weak D call: TRBD1 (5 bases). V was shortened by 1 base and J by 7 bases, with 14 bases between the two germline ends. CDR1 and CDR2 (germline): SGHVS, FNYEAQ. This CDR3 has 15 residues. CDR3 protein: CASSLGGRVGQPQHF. The CDR3 nucleotides are TGTGCCAGCAGCTTAGGGGGCAGGGTGGGGCAGCCCCAGCATTTT.

This rearrangement joins TRBV12-5 to TRBJ2-1; D unresolved. The closer fit of TRBJ2-7 to the DNA end suggests the J call may be wrong. The CDR3 consists of 14 residues. Germline CDR1 LGHNT, CDR2 FRNRAP. The CDR3 region is CASGLTDSYNEQYF. The CDR3 coding sequence is TGTGCTAGTGGTTTGACAGACTCCTACAATGAGCAGTACTTC.

This sequence joins TRBV11-2 and TRBJ1-4, with D uncertain. From germline, CDR1 is SGHAT and CDR2 FQNNGV. The CDR3 is made up of 15 amino acids. Trimming left V 5 bases short and J 2 bases short, with 12 bases between. Written as DNA, the CDR3 is TGTGCCAGCAGCACTCTTGGGAGGACTAATGAAAAACTGTTTTTT. Translated: CASSTLGRTNEKLFF.

V gene TRBV29-1 combines with J gene TRBJ2-7, with D hard to call. CDR3 size: 14 residues. Trimming shortened V by 0 bases and J by 3 bases, and 12 bases separated the two germline ends. CDR1 is SQVTM and CDR2 is ANQGSEA in the germline V gene. The CDR3 region has the DNA TGCAGCGTTGAAGATAAACGCCAGAACTACGAGCAGTACTTC. Translation: CSVEDKRQNYEQYF.

The gene calls are TRBV5-1 and TRBJ2-7; 8 positions agree with TRBD2. Gene TRBJ2-5 matches the end of the DNA better, so the J call may be wrong. The CDR3 spans 16 residues. Per the germline V gene, CDR1 is SGHRS and CDR2 is YFSETQ. CDR3 amino acids: CASSFGGAGVRETQYF. The DNA of the CDR3 is TGCGCCAGCAGCTTCGGGGGGGCGGGAGTCCGCGAGACCCAGTACTTC.

The V and J genes are TRBV12-3 or TRBV12-4 and TRBJ2-7; TRBD2 agrees at 7 bases. J gave up 0 bases and V 6 bases, and 5 bases lay outside the gene matches. The length of the CDR3 is 14 residues. CDR3: CASRESGNSYEQYF. CDR3 bases: TGTGCCAGCAGAGAGAGCGGGAACTCCTACGAGCAGTACTTC.

Of note for this clonotype: This clone may be a read error of a much larger clone one base away. This chain joins TRBV5-1 and TRBJ1-2; D gene ambiguous. The CDR3 totals 14 residues. V lost 0 bases and J lost 4, with 10 bases in between. Germline V gene data show CDR1 as SGHRS and CDR2 as YFSETQ. In DNA form, the CDR3 reads TGCGCCAGCAGCTTGGATATTCAGAGCTATGGCTACACCTTC. It is translated as CASSLDIQSYGYTF.

Regarding this clonotype: This may be a read error: a much more frequent sequence differs by one nucleotide. The CDR3 DNA sequence: TGTGCCAGCAGTTACAGCGAACAGGGGTACGAGCAGTACTTC. This encodes CASSYSEQGYEQYF. The chain has TRBV6-5 and TRBJ2-7; 7 bases fit TRBD1. The CDR3 runs 14 residues. Germline assignment: CDR1 MNHEY and CDR2 SVGAGI. Losses at the gene ends were 2 bases for V and 4 bases for J; bases not matched to a gene: 5.

This clonotype was counted only a few times. V usage is TRBV2 and J usage is TRBJ2-7; TRBD1 matches 7 bases. This CDR3 is 14 amino acids long. V trimming: 7 bases; J trimming: 3 bases; junction bases outside the gene matches: 9. Per the germline V gene, CDR1 is SNHLY and CDR2 is FYNNEI. The CDR3 bases are TGTGCCAGCAAACAATCGGGACAGAACTACGAGCAGTACTTC. This gives the protein CASKQSGQNYEQYF.

This clonotype was counted once. The chain couples TRBV20-1 to TRBJ2-3; D gene uncertain. Germline CDR1 reads DFQATT; CDR2 reads SNEGSKA (reference sequence). Trimming removed 6 bases at V and 0 bases at J, with 16 bases between. This CDR3 spans 15 amino acids. In DNA, the CDR3 is TGCAGTGCCGGACGACATCGATCTAGCACAGATACGCAGTATTTT. Translating it yields CSAGRHRSSTDTQYF.

The gene calls are TRBV10-3 and TRBJ2-5; TRBD1 matches at 7 bases. CDR1 and CDR2 from the germline V gene are ENHRY and SYGVKD. V lost 0 bases, J lost 4 bases, and 5 bases stayed unmatched. The CDR3 is 15 residues long. CDR3 amino acids: CAISESTGPGETQYF. The CDR3 nucleotides read TGTGCCATCAGTGAGTCGACAGGGCCTGGAGAGACCCAGTACTTC.

This clonotype showed up just a few times. This chain uses TRBV20-1 with TRBJ2-5, with D possibly being TRBD1 or TRBD2 (5 bases each). The CDR3 is made up of 13 amino acids. Germline V gene lookup returns CDR1 DFQATT and CDR2 SNEGSKA (reference sequence). V was cut by 6 bases and J by 11 bases, with 22 bases left in between. The CDR3 DNA sequence: TGCAGTGCCCCTGTCGGGGCCCAGGGTGAGCAGTACTTC. Its protein is CSAPVGAQGEQYF.

The V call is TRBV14, the J call TRBJ2-7; D is undetermined. This CDR3 is built from 16 residues. Germline V gene data show CDR1 as SGHDN and CDR2 as FVKESK. V was clipped by 0 bases and J by 3 bases, with 15 bases between them. CDR3 protein: CASSQDLVRQNYEQYF. In nucleotides, the CDR3 is TGTGCCAGCAGCCAAGATCTAGTGAGACAAAACTACGAGCAGTACTTC.